A single sample gave rise to the 3 T cell receptor beta chains below, sequenced in a study of OX40 agonist ivuxolimab in advanced cancers. The protocol was immunoSEQ multiplex PCR, while the TCRdb copy is restricted to in-frame clones and leaves out a portion. Of under 80,000 clones listed, approximately 85% are singletons. The material was CD4+ or CD8+ T cells sorted from blood, obtained in a trial of the OX40 agonist ivuxolimab. The receptors were sampled from an adult with an advanced solid tumor such as melanoma, head and neck, liver or kidney cancer.

This chain joins TRBV6-1 and TRBJ2-6; D gene unclear. The CDR3 totals 13 residues. Trimming stripped 8 bases from V and 2 bases from J, with 7 bases between. CDR1 is MNHNS and CDR2 is SASEGT in the germline V gene. The CDR3 here is CASLRPGANVLTF. CDR3 in DNA: TGTGCCAGCCTACGGCCTGGGGCCAACGTCCTGACTTTC.

CDR3 amino acids: CASSPGLAGGLAKNIQYF. CDR3 coding DNA: TGCGCCAGCAGCCCGGGACTAGCGGGAGGGCTGGCCAAAAACATTCAGTACTTC. This rearrangement joins TRBV5-1 to TRBJ2-4; 16 bases agree with TRBD2. Germline CDR1 and CDR2: SGHRS and YFSETQ. CDR3 length: 18 residues. The junction had 5 bases not matched to a gene; V was cut back by 4 bases and J by 1 base.

The V gene is TRBV2, the J gene TRBJ1-4; 9 nucleotides agree with TRBD1. Germline-derived CDR1 and CDR2 are SNHLY and FYNNEI. The CDR3 covers 14 residues. The ends lost 7 bases at V and 6 bases at J; junction bases unmatched: 6. The CDR3 nucleotides are TGTGCCAGCAAACCGGGACAGGGTTATGAAAAACTGTTTTTT. Its protein is CASKPGQGYEKLFF.